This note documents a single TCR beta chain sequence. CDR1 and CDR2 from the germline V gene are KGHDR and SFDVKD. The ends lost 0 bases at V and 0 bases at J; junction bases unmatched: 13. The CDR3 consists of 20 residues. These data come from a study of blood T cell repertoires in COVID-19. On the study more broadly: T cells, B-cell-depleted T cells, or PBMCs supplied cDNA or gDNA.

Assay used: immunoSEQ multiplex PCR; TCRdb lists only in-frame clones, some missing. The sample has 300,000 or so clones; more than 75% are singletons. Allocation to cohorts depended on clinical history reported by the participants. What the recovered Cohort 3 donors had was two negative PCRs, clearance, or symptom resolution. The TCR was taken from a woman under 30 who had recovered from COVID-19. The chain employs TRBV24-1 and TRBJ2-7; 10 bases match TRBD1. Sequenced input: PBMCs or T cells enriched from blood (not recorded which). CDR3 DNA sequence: TGTGCCACCAGTGATTTGGACATGTTTGGGACAGGGGATTCCTCCTACGAGCAGTACTTC. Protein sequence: CATSDLDMFGTGDSSYEQYF.